Listed below are T cell receptor beta chains from one sample, sequenced in a study of OX40 agonist ivuxolimab in advanced cancers. Data came from immunoSEQ multiplex PCR; TCRdb stores just in-frame clones and leaves some out. The table has roughly 77,000 clones, about 84% seen once. The sample in question was CD4+ or CD8+ T cells sorted from blood, obtained in a trial of the OX40 agonist ivuxolimab. The receptors shown here come from an adult with an advanced solid tumor such as melanoma, head and neck, liver or kidney cancer. The CDR3 runs from the conserved cysteine through the conserved F or W. D genes are given only for firm matches. Only some rows state a clone size, as once, few, many or a class for expanded clones.

J gene: TRBJ2-3; D gene: TRBD2; V gene: TRBV18; clone size: .; CDR3 DNA: TGTGCCAGCTCACCCACCCCGGGGGGTGTTTCAGATACGCAGTATTTT; CDR3 protein: CASSPTPGGVSDTQYF
J gene: TRBJ1-5; D gene: .; V gene: TRBV10-3; clone size: .; CDR3 DNA: TGTGCCATCAGTGAGTCGGAGCAGCCCCAGCATTTT; CDR3 protein: CAISESEQPQHF
J gene: TRBJ2-5; D gene: .; V gene: TRBV2; clone size: .; CDR3 DNA: TGTGCCAGCAGTGAAGGGGACTTCGCTAAAGAGACCCAGTACTTC; CDR3 protein: CASSEGDFAKETQYF
J gene: TRBJ2-1; D gene: TRBD1; V gene: TRBV7-2; clone size: .; CDR3 DNA: TGTGCCAGCAGGTCTGGGGGACAGGGGGCTTTGAATGAGCAGTTCTTC; CDR3 protein: CASRSGGQGALNEQFF
J gene: TRBJ1-1; D gene: .; V gene: TRBV7-8; clone size: .; CDR3 DNA: TGTGCCAGCAGCCTATTGAGGTCCAACACTGAAGCTTTCTTT; CDR3 protein: CASSLLRSNTEAFF
J gene: TRBJ2-3; D gene: .; V gene: TRBV4-3; clone size: once; CDR3 DNA: TGCGCCAGCAGCCAAGTTGACGGGGCCACAGATACGCAGTATTTT; CDR3 protein: CASSQVDGATDTQYF
J gene: TRBJ1-2; D gene: .; V gene: TRBV6-1; clone size: .; CDR3 DNA: TGTGCCAGCATTGACGGCGGGTTCTATGGCTACACCTTC; CDR3 protein: CASIDGGFYGYTF
J gene: TRBJ2-2; D gene: .; V gene: TRBV18; clone size: .; CDR3 DNA: TGTGCCAGCTCACCAGACAGCTACACCGGGGAGCTGTTTTTT; CDR3 protein: CASSPDSYTGELFF
J gene: TRBJ1-2; D gene: .; V gene: TRBV30; clone size: .; CDR3 DNA: TGTGTCTGGAGTTTACAGGCCAACTATGGCTACACCTTC; CDR3 protein: CVWSLQANYGYTF
J gene: TRBJ2-5; D gene: .; V gene: TRBV2; clone size: .; CDR3 DNA: TGTGCCAGCACAGTAGAATCGGAGACCCAGTACTTC; CDR3 protein: CASTVESETQYF
J gene: TRBJ1-2; D gene: TRBD1; V gene: TRBV18; clone size: .; CDR3 DNA: TGTGCCAGCTCACCCGGGACAGGCGGTCCCCTCTATGGCTACACCTTC; CDR3 protein: CASSPGTGGPLYGYTF
J gene: TRBJ1-1; D gene: .; V gene: TRBV14; clone size: .; CDR3 DNA: TGTGCCAGCAGCCAATCTTCATGGTGGAACACTGAAGCTTTCTTT; CDR3 protein: CASSQSSWWNTEAFF
J gene: TRBJ2-2; D gene: .; V gene: TRBV12-5; clone size: .; CDR3 DNA: TGTGCTAGTGCCTCCTCGAACACCGGGGAGCTGTTTTTT; CDR3 protein: CASASSNTGELFF
J gene: TRBJ2-7; D gene: .; V gene: TRBV5-6; clone size: .; CDR3 DNA: TGTGCCAGCAACGCGGCGGTGTCAATACCCTTCGGCGAGCAGTACTTC; CDR3 protein: CASNAAVSIPFGEQYF
J gene: TRBJ1-6; D gene: .; V gene: TRBV19; clone size: .; CDR3 DNA: TGTGCCAGTAAACCGGGGCTTGATAATTCACCCCTCCACTTT; CDR3 protein: CASKPGLDNSPLHF
J gene: TRBJ1-6; D gene: .; V gene: TRBV6-5; clone size: .; CDR3 DNA: TGTGCCAGCAGTTACCTTACTTCACCCCTCCACTTT; CDR3 protein: CASSYLTSPLHF
J gene: TRBJ2-2; D gene: TRBD1; V gene: TRBV27; clone size: .; CDR3 DNA: TGTGCCAGCAGTCTGGACAGGGGTTATACCGGGGAGCTGTTTTTT; CDR3 protein: CASSLDRGYTGELFF
J gene: TRBJ1-2; D gene: .; V gene: TRBV7-9; clone size: .; CDR3 DNA: TGTGCCAGCAGCTTAGTCGGGGGACCGGTGGAGGGCTACACCTTC; CDR3 protein: CASSLVGGPVEGYTF
J gene: TRBJ2-2; D gene: TRBD1; V gene: TRBV11-1; clone size: .; CDR3 DNA: TGTGCCAGCAGCACCGGGACAGGAGGGACCGGGGAGCTGTTTTTT; CDR3 protein: CASSTGTGGTGELFF
J gene: TRBJ2-5; D gene: .; V gene: TRBV30; clone size: .; CDR3 DNA: TGTGCCTGGAGTCCTGACTCGAAGACCCAGTACTTC; CDR3 protein: CAWSPDSKTQYF
J gene: TRBJ1-3; D gene: .; V gene: TRBV5-1; clone size: few; CDR3 DNA: TGCGCCAGCAGCTTTGGCACAGGGTCCGGAAACACCATATATTTT; CDR3 protein: CASSFGTGSGNTIYF
J gene: TRBJ2-3; D gene: .; V gene: TRBV11-1; clone size: .; CDR3 DNA: TGTGCCAGCAGCTCGAAGCGCCCGGGAGATACGCAGTATTTT; CDR3 protein: CASSSKRPGDTQYF
J gene: TRBJ1-2; D gene: .; V gene: TRBV6-6; clone size: .; CDR3 DNA: TGTGCCACCCGGAAGACGGGCGGCTATGGCTACACCTTC; CDR3 protein: CATRKTGGYGYTF
J gene: TRBJ2-3; D gene: TRBD2; V gene: TRBV18; clone size: few; CDR3 DNA: TGTGCCAGCTCCCCCCGGGAGGTCACAGATACGCAGTATTTT; CDR3 protein: CASSPREVTDTQYF